This T cell receptor beta chain is from a study of vaccination effects on CD4 cells after COVID-19. With regard to this clone: Its antigen is currently unknown.

The protocol was immunoSEQ multiplex PCR, while the TCRdb copy is restricted to in-frame clones and leaves out a portion. The table records about 73,000 clones, roughly 74% of them present only once. Expansion of antigen-specific CD4+ T cells with viral peptide pools was carried out by the ViraFEST assay before sequencing. Culturing for more than eight days preceded CD4+ T cell isolation. Vaccinees lacked prior SARS-CoV-2 infection and tested negative for nucleocapsid antibodies. Germline CDR1 is SGHNT and CDR2 is YENEEA. This CDR3 is built from 16 residues. J was trimmed by 2 bases and V by 1 base; bases with no gene match: 1.

Source: CD4+ T cells from PBMCs cultured with HCoV-NL63 spike peptides, taken before COVID-19 vaccination. The receptor comes from a human donor who received a COVID-19 vaccine. J is TRBJ2-5 and V is TRBV11-3, with 13 nucleotides matching TRBD2. The CDR3 is CASSLGGLAGQETQYF. CDR3 DNA sequence: TGTGCCAGCAGCTTAGGGGGACTAGCGGGGCAAGAGACCCAGTACTTC.